This T cell receptor beta chain was profiled in a study of blood T cell repertoires in COVID-19. Study in general: Acute and convalescent COVID-19 samples came from the United States, Italy and Spain. Nucleic acid was either cDNA or gDNA, and it came from T cells, B-cell-depleted T cells, or PBMCs.

Study processing details: Estimates of nucleated cell counts were drawn from the amplification of reference gene primers. Generated by immunoSEQ multiplex PCR, the TCRdb table keeps only in-frame clones and is missing some. V, J and clone size are taken as reported in that table, and D and trimming were inferred from the DNA itself. Of roughly 79,000 clones in the sample, roughly 87% were seen once. This TCR came from a woman aged 50 to 60 with acute or convalescent COVID-19. Sequenced sample: peripheral blood.

The CDR3 protein is CATSRARPGQGTYEQFF. DNA for the CDR3: TGTGCCACCAGCAGAGCTAGACCAGGACAGGGGACTTATGAGCAGTTCTTC. The rearrangement joins TRBV15 to TRBJ2-1; 9 positions match TRBD1. Germline V gene data show CDR1 as LNHNV and CDR2 as YYDKDF (reference sequence). V gave up 1 base and J gave up 8 bases; unmatched junction bases: 12. The CDR3 runs to 17 residues.